These 27 T cell receptor beta chains were all obtained from the same sample, sequenced in a study of blood T cells in healthy people across ages. A second PCR, run for roughly 7 to 12 cycles, used a sample-barcoded 5' primer plus a J-beta primer mix. TCRdb redid the calling of the 5' RACE reads with MiXCR, one entry per CDR3 protein. The table lists 730,000 or so distinct CDR3 sequences, about 40% of them singletons. What was sequenced was blood. These receptors were collected from a woman aged 55-70 years in good health.

This clonotype was counted at least ten times. In DNA, the CDR3 is TGTGCCAGCAGCCAATGGACGGGAGGGCAAGAGACCCAGTACTTC. Translated, it gives CASSQWTGGQETQYF. The chain is built from TRBV4-2 and TRBJ2-5; 8 bases match TRBD2. V dropped 2 bases and J dropped 2; count of bases not matched to a gene: 4. This CDR3 is built from 15 residues. Germline V gives CDR1 LGHNA, CDR2 YNFKEQ.

This clonotype was recorded a few times. The genes are TRBV6-2 or TRBV6-3 and TRBJ2-7; D is uncertain. Germline V gives CDR1 MNHEY, CDR2 SVGEGT. The V gene lost 5 bases and the J gene lost 1 base, with 12 bases spanning the gap. This CDR3 region has 14 residues. CDR3 amino acids: CASSVTQISYEQYF. The CDR3, as DNA: TGTGCCAGCAGTGTTACCCAGATTTCCTACGAGCAGTACTTC.

This clonotype appeared a few times. The chain uses TRBV15 and TRBJ1-2, with a possible D match to TRBD1 (6 bases). CDR3 size: 16 residues. V lost 0 bases to trimming and J lost 4 bases, with 15 bases between them. In germline, CDR1 is LNHNV, CDR2 YYDKDF (reference sequence). The CDR3 DNA follows: TGTGCCACCAGCAGAGACCGGAGGGGGGAGACCTATGGCTACACCTTC. As protein: CATSRDRRGETYGYTF.

This CDR3 reads CASSEIWGLAGGPSQETQYF. DNA of the CDR3: TGTGCCAGCAGTGAAATTTGGGGACTAGCGGGAGGGCCGTCACAAGAGACCCAGTACTTC. This sequence joins TRBV2 and TRBJ2-5; the match to TRBD2 covers 16 bases. The CDR3 extends over 20 amino acids. V dropped 2 bases and J dropped 2; count of bases not matched to a gene: 11. Per germline, CDR1 SNHLY and CDR2 FYNNEI. The complete variable domain, with remaining parts taken from reference TRBV2 and TRBJ2-5, reads EPEVTQTPSHQVTQMGQEVILRCVPISNHLYFYWYRQILGQKVEFLVSFYNNEISEKSEIFDDQFSVERPDGSNFTLKIRSTKLEDSAMYFCASSEIWGLAGGPSQETQYFGPGTRLLVL.

This clonotype showed up just a few times. V and J are TRBV7-2 and TRBJ1-2; D ambiguous. The germline V gene encodes CDR1 SGHTA and CDR2 FQGNSA. The ends were cut back, 1 base at V and 6 bases at J, with 9 bases in the middle. CDR3 size: 13 residues. CDR3 in DNA: TGTGCCAGCAGCTTAGTAGCAGCCAATGGCTACACCTTC. Its protein is CASSLVAANGYTF.

This clonotype was counted many times. The rearrangement uses TRBV6-2 or TRBV6-3 and TRBJ2-6, with TRBD1 as a possible D gene (6 bases). V lost 4 bases and J 0 bases, leaving 16 bases between the germline ends. The CDR3 contains 18 residues. The germline V gene has CDR1 MNHEY and CDR2 SVGEGT. The CDR3 is CASSWPLGASSGANVLTF. For the CDR3, the DNA is TGTGCCAGCAGTTGGCCCTTGGGGGCTAGCTCTGGGGCCAACGTCCTGACTTTC.

This clonotype has just one count. The genes are TRBV12-3 or TRBV12-4 and TRBJ1-1; the D gene is possibly TRBD1 (6 bases). V shed 7 bases and J shed 6 bases, with 12 bases lying between them. The CDR3 runs to 12 residues. Here the CDR3 reads CASTDDRSEAFF. CDR3 bases: TGTGCCAGCACCGACGACAGGTCTGAAGCTTTCTTT.

V usage is TRBV7-9 and J usage is TRBJ2-7; the D gene is possibly TRBD1 (6 bases). Germline values: CDR1 SEHNR, CDR2 FQNEAQ (reference sequence). This CDR3 spans 15 amino acids. V was clipped by 2 bases and J by 2 bases, with 13 bases between them. The CDR3 reads CASSLQDSGTYEQYF. The DNA for the CDR3 is TGTGCCAGCAGCTTACAGGACAGCGGCACCTACGAGCAGTACTTC. The entire variable domain, with the rest obtained from reference TRBV7-9 and TRBJ2-7, is as follows: DTGVSQNPRHKITKRGQNVTFRCDPISEHNRLYWYRQTLGQGPEFLTYFQNEAQLEKSRLLSDRFSAERPKGSFSTLEIQRTEQGDSAMYLCASSLQDSGTYEQYFGPGTRLTVT.

The chain links TRBV20-1 to TRBJ2-7; 7 bases fit TRBD1. CDR3 length: 13 residues. The trim removed 5 bases at V and 4 bases at J, leaving 8 bases unmatched. From germline, CDR1 is DFQATT and CDR2 SNEGSKA (reference sequence). The CDR3 coding sequence is TGCAGTGCTCCGCTAAGCAGGGGGTACGAGCAGTACTTC. It yields the protein CSAPLSRGYEQYF.

This sequence joins TRBV20-1 and TRBJ1-5; weak D call: TRBD1 (6 bases). Trimming stripped 6 bases from V and 4 bases from J, with 13 bases between. The CDR3 has 13 amino acids. Germline CDR1 is DFQATT and CDR2 is SNEGSKA (reference sequence). The CDR3 nucleotides are TGCAGTGCCCTGGGGCAGGGGAATCAGCCCCAGCATTTT. It yields the protein CSALGQGNQPQHF.

The V gene is TRBV20-1, the J gene TRBJ2-1, with a weak D call TRBD2 (5 bases). V lost 2 bases and J 3 bases, leaving 20 bases between the germline ends. The CDR3 loop spans 17 amino acids. Germline values: CDR1 DFQATT, CDR2 SNEGSKA (reference sequence). CDR3 bases: TGCAGTGCTAGAACGGTAAACGAGCTAGCAGGCTACAATGAGCAGTTCTTC. Translated: CSARTVNELAGYNEQFF.

This clonotype was counted a single time. V and J are TRBV10-3 and TRBJ2-3; no clear D gene. This CDR3 region has 16 residues. V was shortened by 2 bases and J by 0 bases, with 12 bases between the two germline ends. Germline assignment: CDR1 ENHRY and CDR2 SYGVKD. The CDR3 here is CAISEAVLRSTDTQYF. The CDR3 DNA reads as TGTGCCATCAGTGAGGCTGTCCTCCGCAGCACAGATACGCAGTATTTT.

The rearrangement joins TRBV5-6 to TRBJ2-1, with 11 bases fitting TRBD2. The V segment lost 2 bases and the J segment 7 bases; nucleotides outside the gene matches: 11. The CDR3 sequence is 17 residues long. The germline gives CDR1 SGHDT, CDR2 YYEEEE. The CDR3 nucleotides read TGTGCCAGCAGCTTTAGCGGGAGGGCCGGGAGAATTAATGAGCAGTTCTTC. As protein: CASSFSGRAGRINEQFF.

This clonotype came up a few times. This chain links TRBV4-3 with TRBJ2-7; D is ambiguous. The CDR3 has 15 amino acids. In germline, CDR1 is LGHNA, CDR2 YSLEER. The V gene lost 3 bases and the J gene lost 4 bases, with 16 bases spanning the gap. The CDR3 DNA is TGCGCCAGCAGCCAGATCGGAAGGCTAGAGTACGAGCAGTACTTC. It codes for CASSQIGRLEYEQYF.

This clonotype occurred a few times. The rearrangement uses TRBV9 and TRBJ2-5; 8 bases match TRBD2. Germline V gene lookup returns CDR1 SGDLS and CDR2 YYNGEE. The CDR3 spans 15 residues. V shed 4 bases and J 3 bases; nucleotides not matched to a gene: 8. CDR3 DNA sequence: TGTGCCAGCAGCCCCCATCTGCGGGGGGAAGAGACCCAGTACTTC. It is translated as CASSPHLRGEETQYF.

On this clonotype itself: This sequence may be a read error, since a much larger clone differs from it by one base. The chain links TRBV27 to TRBJ1-1; 7 nucleotides line up with TRBD1. Germline V CDR1 and CDR2: MNHEY, SMNVEV (reference sequence). V shed 4 bases, J shed 4 bases, and the junction held 9 bases outside the gene matches. The CDR3 consists of 15 residues. The CDR3 sequence is CASSWRKGGGTEAFF. The CDR3 DNA sequence: TGTGCCAGCAGTTGGAGGAAAGGGGGCGGCACTGAAGCTTTCTTT.

This clonotype was counted only a few times. This rearrangement joins TRBV5-1 to TRBJ1-4, with 7 bases aligning to TRBD1. The CDR3 sequence is 14 residues long. Germline CDR1 SGHRS, CDR2 YFSETQ. With V trimmed by 4 bases and J by 5 bases, 5 bases remained unmatched. CDR3 protein: CASSPGQKNEKLFF. In nucleotides, the CDR3 is TGCGCCAGCAGCCCGGGACAGAAAAATGAAAAACTGTTTTTT.

The chain is built from TRBV7-3 and TRBJ2-3, with TRBD2 identical over 9 bases. Germline CDR1 reads SGHTA; CDR2 reads FQGTGA. Trimming cost V 2 bases and J 3 bases; bases outside gene matches: 3. This CDR3 has 15 residues. CDR3 coding DNA: TGTGCCAGCAGCTTACCTAGCGGGAAAACAGATACGCAGTATTTT. This codes for CASSLPSGKTDTQYF.

This clonotype appeared many times. This chain joins TRBV25-1 and TRBJ1-1; a weak D match, TRBD1 (6 bases). CDR3 length: 13 residues. Looked up from germline, CDR1 is MGHDK and CDR2 is SYGVNS. V lost 5 bases, J lost 3 bases, and 10 bases lay in between. The CDR3 loop is CASSRGGDTEAFF. The CDR3 nucleotides are TGTGCCAGCAGTAGGGGGGGGGACACTGAAGCTTTCTTT.

This clonotype turned up a few times. This rearrangement joins TRBV4-2 to TRBJ1-6; D ambiguous. Germline values: CDR1 LGHNA, CDR2 YNFKEQ. V lost 1 base, J lost 8 bases, and 9 bases lay in between. This CDR3 spans 14 amino acids. The CDR3 coding sequence is TGTGCCAGCAGCCAAGGGAACAGTGATTCACCCCTCCACTTT. It is translated as CASSQGNSDSPLHF.

The chain uses TRBV7-2 and TRBJ2-3; the D gene could be TRBD1 or TRBD2 (6 bases each). This CDR3 is built from 14 residues. The V end was cut by 5 bases, the J end by 5 bases, with 14 bases between. Germline loops: CDR1 SGHTA, CDR2 FQGNSA. CDR3 amino acids: CASSRLGGRDTQYF. DNA for the CDR3: TGTGCCAGCAGCCGATTGGGGGGCAGAGATACGCAGTATTTT.

The chain links TRBV12-3 or TRBV12-4 to TRBJ2-7; 13 bases line up with TRBD2. Germline trimming cut 3 bases from V and 7 bases from J; bases unmatched to any gene: 9. The CDR3 length is 16 residues. CDR3 amino acids: CASSFTSGGVFNEQYF. As DNA, the CDR3 is TGTGCCAGCAGTTTCACTAGCGGGGGGGTGTTCAATGAGCAGTACTTC.

The rearrangement links TRBV7-9 to TRBJ2-3; D uncertain. The germline gives CDR1 SEHNR, CDR2 FQNEAQ (reference sequence). This CDR3 is built from 12 residues. Trimming stripped 10 bases from V and 0 bases from J, with 8 bases between. The CDR3 sequence: CAIEKSTDTQYF. CDR3 sequence (DNA): TGTGCCATCGAAAAGAGCACAGATACGCAGTATTTT.

This clonotype was recorded only once. This could be a read error, since a much larger clone is one nucleotide away. This chain links TRBV25-1 with TRBJ2-7, with a tentative D call TRBD2 (6 bases). Germline V lookup: CDR1 MGHDK, CDR2 SYGVNS. The CDR3 length is 13 residues. CDR3 coding DNA: TGTGCCAGCAGTGAGCAGGGAGGCTACAAGCAGTACTTC. Its protein is CASSEQGGYKQYF.

The chain links TRBV12-5 to TRBJ2-4, with unresolved D. Germline assignment: CDR1 LGHNT and CDR2 FRNRAP. This CDR3 contains 16 residues. With 7 bases removed from V and 7 bases from J, the gap between germline ends came to 23 bases. The CDR3 reads CASAQAAASILNIQYF. For the CDR3, the DNA is TGTGCTAGTGCCCAGGCGGCAGCTTCTATTTTGAACATTCAGTACTTC.

The chain has TRBV4-2 and TRBJ1-6; no definite D call. Trimming left V 0 bases short and J 8 bases short, with 14 bases between. The CDR3 spans 16 residues. CDR1 LGHNA and CDR2 YNFKEQ come from the germline V gene. CDR3 in DNA: TGTGCCAGCAGCCAAGAGGGGAACGGTGGTGATTCACCCCTCCACTTT. This codes for CASSQEGNGGDSPLHF.

This clonotype was seen more than once but under ten times. The chain carries TRBV5-6 and TRBJ1-2; 8 nucleotides align to TRBD1. Germline CDR1 and CDR2: SGHDT and YYEEEE. J lost 2 bases, V lost 4 bases, and 7 bases had no gene match. CDR3 length: 15 amino acids. In DNA, the CDR3 is TGTGCCAGCAGCAACCGACAGGGGTCGAACTATGGCTACACCTTC. This translates into CASSNRQGSNYGYTF.